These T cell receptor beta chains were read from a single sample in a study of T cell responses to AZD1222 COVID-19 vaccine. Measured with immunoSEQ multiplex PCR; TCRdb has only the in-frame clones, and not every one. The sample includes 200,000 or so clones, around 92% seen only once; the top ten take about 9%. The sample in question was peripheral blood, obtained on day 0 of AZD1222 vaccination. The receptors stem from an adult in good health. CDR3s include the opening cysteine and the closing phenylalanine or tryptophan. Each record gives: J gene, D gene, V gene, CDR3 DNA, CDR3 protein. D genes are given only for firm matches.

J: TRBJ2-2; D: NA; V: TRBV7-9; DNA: TGTGCCAGCAGCTCGAACACCGGGGAGCTGTTTTTT; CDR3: CASSSNTGELFF
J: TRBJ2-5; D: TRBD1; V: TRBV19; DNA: TGTGCCAGTAGTATGCGCGGGACAGGTGCTCAAGAGACCCAGTACTTC; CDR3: CASSMRGTGAQETQYF
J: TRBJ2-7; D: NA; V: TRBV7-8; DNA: TGTGCCAGCAGCCCCCGAACAGTCCTCTACGAGCAGTACTTC; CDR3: CASSPRTVLYEQYF
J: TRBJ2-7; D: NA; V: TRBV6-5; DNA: TGTGCCAGCAGTTACGGACAGAACTCCTACGAGCAGTACTTC; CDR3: CASSYGQNSYEQYF
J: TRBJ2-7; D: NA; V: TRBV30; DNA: TGTGCCTGGAGCGCCGGTCCCTTCTCCTACGAGCAGTACTTC; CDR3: CAWSAGPFSYEQYF
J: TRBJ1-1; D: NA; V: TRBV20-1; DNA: TGCAGTGCTAGCCGGACTGAAGCTTTCTTT; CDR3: CSASRTEAFF
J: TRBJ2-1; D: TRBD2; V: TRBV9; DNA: TGTGCCAGCAGCGTAGGACCCGGGACTAGCGGGAGGGCCGGGTACAATGAGCAGTTCTTC; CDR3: CASSVGPGTSGRAGYNEQFF
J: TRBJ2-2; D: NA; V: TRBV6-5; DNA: TGTGCCAGCAGCAACAGGGTTAACGGGGAGCTGTTTTTT; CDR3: CASSNRVNGELFF
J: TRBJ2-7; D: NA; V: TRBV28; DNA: TGTGCCAGCAGTTTGAGGAGAACCTACTCCTACGAGCAGTACTTC; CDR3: CASSLRRTYSYEQYF
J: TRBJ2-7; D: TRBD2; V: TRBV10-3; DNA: TGTGCCATCAGTGAGCGTAGCGGGAGTGACGAGCAGTACTTC; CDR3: CAISERSGSDEQYF
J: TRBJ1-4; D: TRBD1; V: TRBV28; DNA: TGTGCCAGCAAATACGGGACAGCAAATGAAAAACTGTTTTTT; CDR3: CASKYGTANEKLFF
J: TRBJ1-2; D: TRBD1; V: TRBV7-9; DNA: TGTGCCAGCAGCCCTTCGCCGGGGACAGACTATGGCTACACCTTC; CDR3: CASSPSPGTDYGYTF